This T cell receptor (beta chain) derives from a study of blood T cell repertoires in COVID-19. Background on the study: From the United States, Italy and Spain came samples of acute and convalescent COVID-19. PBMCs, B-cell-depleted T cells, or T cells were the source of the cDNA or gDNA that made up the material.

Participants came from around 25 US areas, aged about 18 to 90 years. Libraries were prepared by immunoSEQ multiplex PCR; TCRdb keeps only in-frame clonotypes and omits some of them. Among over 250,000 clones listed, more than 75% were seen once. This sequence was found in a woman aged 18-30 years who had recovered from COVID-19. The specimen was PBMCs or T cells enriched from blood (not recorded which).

The CDR3 here is CASSPLLRGGDTQYF. The DNA for the CDR3 is TGTGCCAGCAGCCCCCTGCTCAGAGGAGGGGATACGCAGTATTTT. The chain has TRBV11-2 and TRBJ2-3; a weak D match, TRBD2 (6 bases). The germline gives CDR1 SGHAT, CDR2 FQNNGV. V was clipped by 5 bases and J by 6 bases, with 18 bases between them. This CDR3 comprises 15 residues.